This T cell receptor beta chain comes out of a study of T cell responses to AZD1222 COVID-19 vaccine (dated by TCRdb to the early 2020s). About the study as a whole: AZD1222 recipients given second doses at about 4 weeks or at about 12 weeks were pooled, since spike-specific TCR depth and breadth were not found to differ between the two schedules. A total of around 240 trial participants underwent TCR sequencing, of whom more than 200 had received two doses of AZD1222 and 26 had received two doses of the MenACWY control vaccine. Trial participants were enrolled by age into 18-55, 56-69 and 70-plus year subgroups, with roughly 150, 30 and 60 TCR-sequenced participants respectively. What the work shows at the level of the full study, not this receptor alone: Participants were mostly white British and included more females than males, and it was suggested by the authors that clonal diversity may have been underestimated. Epitopes outside the regions mutated in the B.1.351 and B.1.1.7 variants were reportedly recognized by nearly half of the unique spike-specific TCRs. Conclusions about previously exposed vaccinees were limited because only five to seven AZD1222 recipients were SARS-CoV-2 seropositive at baseline. The whole spike protein was spanned by vaccine-associated CD4 TCRs, and dominant responses were seen in regions 160-218 and 743-854. Because no day 14 peak-response samples were available, the repertoires could be characterized only after the peak T cell response. After two AZD1222 doses, spike-specific TCR breadth and depth were significantly higher than at day 0 and than in MenACWY recipients. The 56-69-year group was small, and its depth increase did not reach significance, likely because of low power.

This sample's time point label indicates: baseline before first vaccination. The vaccinee samples were drawn from two UK trials, COV001 and COV002, one of which was a single-blind randomized controlled phase 2/3 trial testing AZD1222 (ChAdOx1 nCoV-19) in healthy adults. For TCRbeta chain sequencing, PBMC samples were collected from trial participants at day 0 and at day 28 after the second dose. The CDR3 regions of human TCRbeta chains were analyzed by immunosequencing. The paper's data handling went like this. Repertoire TCRs were matched against a reference library of SARS-CoV-2-specific TCRs generated with the MIRA antigen-specificity platform. Breadth was defined as the fraction of unique TCRs that were SARS-CoV-2-associated. Depth was defined as the fraction of total T cells that were SARS-CoV-2-associated. Using the MIRA data, each spike-specific TCR was mapped to the spike region that the TCR reacts to and placed in a CD4 or CD8 class. Log10-transformed breadth and depth values were compared by one-way ANOVA with Sidak's multiple comparisons tests. The clones in this table, taken by TCRdb from immuneACCESS, are in-frame only. Not every clone is retained; where verified, under half of the shortfall comes from an unresolved V gene, and the cause of the rest is unknown. Clone size and the V and J calls come from that table; the DNA yielded D and trimming. A total of about 120,000 clones appear in this sample, about 90% of them only once. About 5.3% of the sample comes from the top ten.

The CDR3 holds 10 amino acids from the cysteine to the phenylalanine. Solely the CDR3 DNA is kept, with 30 bases framed from the first base. The trim is 0 bases for V and 9 bases for J, with a gap of 5 bases between the germline ends. Reading the germline V gene (reference sequence) gives CDR1 DFQATT and CDR2 SNEGSKA. About this clone: Its cognate antigen has yet to be identified. Base qualities are not recorded, but no much larger clone differs from it by a single base.

The sample here was peripheral blood, taken on day 0 of AZD1222 vaccination. The receptor chain draws on TRBV20-1 and TRBJ1-2; the D gene cannot be resolved reliably. The clonotype originates from an adult in good health. At the DNA level, the sequence is TGCAGTGCTAGAGAAGTGCGCTACACCTTC. Its amino acids are CSAREVRYTF.